This TCR beta chain was documented in a study of long-term antiretroviral therapy in people with HIV. Study context: Sampling started about a decade before the 2015 immediate-ART recommendation. Study-level points and caveats: Dominating the repertoire at all time points were the clones that expanded before ART. Once patients were on ART, diversity went higher but still fell short of transplant donor controls.

An immunoSEQ assay, version v3.0, was performed at survey level. Sequencing targeted roughly 35,000-55,000 T-cell genomes per sample. Libraries were prepared by immunoSEQ multiplex PCR; TCRdb keeps only in-frame clonotypes and omits some of them. The table shows about 12,000 clones, with roughly 77% occurring only once. Trimming removed 0 bases at V and 3 bases at J, with 10 bases between. Germline CDR1 SGHNT, CDR2 YENEEA. CDR3 length: 15 amino acids. Remarks on this clone: What it recognizes is unknown.

The sample in question was unsorted PBMCs, obtained 3.1 years before starting antiretroviral therapy. The TCR sequence derives from a man aged 35-49 years with HIV. V and J are TRBV11-3 and TRBJ2-3; D perhaps matches TRBD1 (5 bases). The chain's CDR3 is CASSLEGLSTDTQYF. The CDR3 DNA reads TGTGCCAGCAGCTTAGAGGGGCTCAGTACAGATACGCAGTATTTT.